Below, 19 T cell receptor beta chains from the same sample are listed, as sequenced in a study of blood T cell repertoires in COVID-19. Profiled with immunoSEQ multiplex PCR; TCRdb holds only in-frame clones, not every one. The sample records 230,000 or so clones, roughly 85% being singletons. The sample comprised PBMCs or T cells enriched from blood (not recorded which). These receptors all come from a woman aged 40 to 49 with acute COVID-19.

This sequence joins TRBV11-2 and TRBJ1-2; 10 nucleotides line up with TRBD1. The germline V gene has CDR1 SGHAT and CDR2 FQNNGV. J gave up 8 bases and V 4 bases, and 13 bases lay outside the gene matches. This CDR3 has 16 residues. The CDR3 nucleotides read TGTGCCAGCAGCTCCGAGGGGACGACAGGGGGCGAGGGCTACACCTTC. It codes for CASSSEGTTGGEGYTF.

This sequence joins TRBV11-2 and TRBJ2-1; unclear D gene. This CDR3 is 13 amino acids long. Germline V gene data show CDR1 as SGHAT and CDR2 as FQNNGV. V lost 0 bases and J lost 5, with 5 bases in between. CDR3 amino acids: CASSLDRDNEQFF. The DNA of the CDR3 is TGTGCCAGCAGCTTAGATCGAGACAATGAGCAGTTCTTC.

The CDR3 region is CASTLAGSYNEQFF. The DNA of the CDR3 is TGTGCCAGTACCCTAGCGGGGAGTTACAATGAGCAGTTCTTC. V usage is TRBV19 and J usage is TRBJ2-1; 9 positions match TRBD2. The length of the CDR3 is 14 residues. The J segment lost 4 bases and the V segment lost 7 bases, leaving 5 bases of the junction unmatched. Germline V CDR1 and CDR2: LNHDA, SQIVND (reference sequence).

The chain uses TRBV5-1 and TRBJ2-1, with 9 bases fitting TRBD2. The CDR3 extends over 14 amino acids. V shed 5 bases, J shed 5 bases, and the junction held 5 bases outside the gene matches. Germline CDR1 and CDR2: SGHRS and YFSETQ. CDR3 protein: CASRAGTSNNEQFF. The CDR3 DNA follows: TGCGCCAGCAGAGCAGGGACTAGCAACAATGAGCAGTTCTTC.

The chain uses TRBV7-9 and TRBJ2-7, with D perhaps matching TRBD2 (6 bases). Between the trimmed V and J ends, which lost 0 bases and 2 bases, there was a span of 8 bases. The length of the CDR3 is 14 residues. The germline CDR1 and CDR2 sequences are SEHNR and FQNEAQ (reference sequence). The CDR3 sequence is CASSLASGAYEQYF. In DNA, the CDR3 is TGTGCCAGCAGCTTAGCTTCGGGGGCCTACGAGCAGTACTTC.

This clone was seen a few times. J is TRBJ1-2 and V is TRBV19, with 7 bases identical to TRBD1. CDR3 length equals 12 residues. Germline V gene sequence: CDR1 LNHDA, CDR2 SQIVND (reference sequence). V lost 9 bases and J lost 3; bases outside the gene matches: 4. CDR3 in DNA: TGTGCCAGCAATCAGGGGGACTATGGCTACACCTTC. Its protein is CASNQGDYGYTF.

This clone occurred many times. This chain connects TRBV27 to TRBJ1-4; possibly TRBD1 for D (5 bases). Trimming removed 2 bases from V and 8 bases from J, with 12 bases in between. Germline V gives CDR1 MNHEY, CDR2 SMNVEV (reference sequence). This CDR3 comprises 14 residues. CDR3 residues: CASSLDLGQEKLFF. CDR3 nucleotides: TGTGCCAGCAGTTTAGATTTGGGGCAGGAAAAACTGTTTTTT.

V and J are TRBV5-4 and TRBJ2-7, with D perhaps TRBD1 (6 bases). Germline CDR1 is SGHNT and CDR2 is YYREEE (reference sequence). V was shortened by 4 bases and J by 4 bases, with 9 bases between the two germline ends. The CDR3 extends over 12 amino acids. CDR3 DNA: TGTGCCAGCAGCCAGGACAGTTACGAGCAGTACGTC. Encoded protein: CASSQDSYEQYV.

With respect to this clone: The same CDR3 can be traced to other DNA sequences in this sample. As DNA, the CDR3 is TGTGCCTGGAGCCCATCGAACACTGAAGCTTTCTTT. Residues: CAWSPSNTEAFF. The chain employs TRBV30 and TRBJ1-1; D gene ambiguous. Trimming took off 3 bases at V and 1 base at J, with 6 bases between the two ends. Germline values: CDR1 GTSNPN, CDR2 SVGIG (reference sequence). The CDR3 has 12 amino acids. Complete variable domain (other parts from reference TRBV30 and TRBJ1-1): SQTIHQWPATLVQPVGSPLSLECTVEGTSNPNLYWYRQAAGRGLQLLFYSVGIGQISSEVPQNLSASRPQDRQFILSSKKLLLSDSGFYLCAWSPSNTEAFFGQGTRLTVV.

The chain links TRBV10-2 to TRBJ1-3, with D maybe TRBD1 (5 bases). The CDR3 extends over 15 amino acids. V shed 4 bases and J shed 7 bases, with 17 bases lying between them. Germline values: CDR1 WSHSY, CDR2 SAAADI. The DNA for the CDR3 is TGCGCCAGCAGTGCGGTGGACAAGCTTGTCAACACCATATATTTT. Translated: CASSAVDKLVNTIYF.

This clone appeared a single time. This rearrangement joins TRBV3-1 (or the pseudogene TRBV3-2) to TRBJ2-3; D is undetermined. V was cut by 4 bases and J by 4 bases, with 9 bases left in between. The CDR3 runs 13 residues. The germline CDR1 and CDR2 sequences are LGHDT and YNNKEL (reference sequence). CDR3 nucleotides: TGTGCCAGCAGCCGAGGCCCCTCAGATACGCAGTATTTT. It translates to CASSRGPSDTQYF.

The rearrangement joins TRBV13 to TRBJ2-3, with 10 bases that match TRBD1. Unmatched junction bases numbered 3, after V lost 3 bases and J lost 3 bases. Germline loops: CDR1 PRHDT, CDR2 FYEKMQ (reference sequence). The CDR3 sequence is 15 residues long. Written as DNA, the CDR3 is TGTGCCAGCAGCTTCCGGGACAGGGGAACAGATACGCAGTATTTT. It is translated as CASSFRDRGTDTQYF.

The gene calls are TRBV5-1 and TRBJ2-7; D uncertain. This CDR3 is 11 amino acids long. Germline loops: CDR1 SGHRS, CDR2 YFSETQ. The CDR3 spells CAPSFEYEQYF. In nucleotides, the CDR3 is TGCGCTCCAAGCTTTGAGTACGAGCAGTACTTC.

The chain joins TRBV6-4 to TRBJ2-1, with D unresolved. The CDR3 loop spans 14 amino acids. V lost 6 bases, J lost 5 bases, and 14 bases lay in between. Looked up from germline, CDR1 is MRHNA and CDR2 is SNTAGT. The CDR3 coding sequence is TGTGCCAGCAGCGACGGTGAGGCCCACAATGAGCAGTTCTTC. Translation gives CASSDGEAHNEQFF.

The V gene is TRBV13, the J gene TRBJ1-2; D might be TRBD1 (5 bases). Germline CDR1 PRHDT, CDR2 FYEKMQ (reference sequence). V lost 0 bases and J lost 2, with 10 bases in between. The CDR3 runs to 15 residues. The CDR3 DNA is TGTGCCAGCAGCTTAGGAGTTGGGGGGAACTATGGCTACACCTTC. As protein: CASSLGVGGNYGYTF.

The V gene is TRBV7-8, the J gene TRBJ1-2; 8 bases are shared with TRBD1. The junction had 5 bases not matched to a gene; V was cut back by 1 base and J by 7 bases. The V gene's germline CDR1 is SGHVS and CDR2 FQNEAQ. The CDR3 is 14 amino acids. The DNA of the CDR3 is TGTGCCAGCAGCTTAGGGGACAGGATCGTTGGCTACACCTTC. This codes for CASSLGDRIVGYTF.

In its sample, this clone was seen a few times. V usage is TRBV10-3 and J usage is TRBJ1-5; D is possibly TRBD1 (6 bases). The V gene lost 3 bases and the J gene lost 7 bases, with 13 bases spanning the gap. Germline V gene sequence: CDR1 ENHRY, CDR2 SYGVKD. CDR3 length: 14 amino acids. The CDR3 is CAISEGTKGQPQHF. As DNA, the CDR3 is TGTGCCATCAGTGAAGGGACAAAGGGGCAGCCCCAGCATTTT.

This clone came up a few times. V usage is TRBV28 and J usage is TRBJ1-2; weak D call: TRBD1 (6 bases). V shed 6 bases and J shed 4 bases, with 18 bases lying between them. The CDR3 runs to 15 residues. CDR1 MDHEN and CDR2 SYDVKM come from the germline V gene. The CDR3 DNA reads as TGTGCCAGCAGGACATACAGGGCTGGGGGCTATGGCTACACCTTC. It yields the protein CASRTYRAGGYGYTF.

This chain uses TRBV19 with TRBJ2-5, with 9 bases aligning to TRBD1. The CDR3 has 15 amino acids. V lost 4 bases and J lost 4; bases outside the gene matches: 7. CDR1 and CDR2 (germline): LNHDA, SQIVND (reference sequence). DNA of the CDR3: TGTGCCAGTAGTAAAGTGACAGGGGGGGCAGAGACCCAGTACTTC. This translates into CASSKVTGGAETQYF.